This T cell receptor (beta chain) was retrieved from a study of T-cell reconstitution after alpha-beta-depleted transplantation in children. This clonotype showed up just a few times. Germline loops: CDR1 KGHSH, CDR2 LQKENI. The CDR3 runs to 15 residues. With 1 base removed from V and 1 base from J, the gap between germline ends came to 10 bases. Unique molecular identifiers were built into the TCRbeta library. TCRdb re-derived calls from the PCR reads in MiXCR, one entry per CDR3 protein. The sample shows some 490,000 distinct CDR3 sequences, roughly an eighth of them seen only once. This receptor was obtained from a human donor who donated a stem cell graft to a child with combined immunodeficiency. Sequenced material: PBMCs from the stem cell graft donor, taken from the stem cell graft. This sequence joins TRBV18 and TRBJ1-1; no clear D. The CDR3 DNA reads TGTGCCAGCTCACCACTCGCCGGGAGGAACACTGAAGCTTTCTTT. It specifies CASSPLAGRNTEAFF.